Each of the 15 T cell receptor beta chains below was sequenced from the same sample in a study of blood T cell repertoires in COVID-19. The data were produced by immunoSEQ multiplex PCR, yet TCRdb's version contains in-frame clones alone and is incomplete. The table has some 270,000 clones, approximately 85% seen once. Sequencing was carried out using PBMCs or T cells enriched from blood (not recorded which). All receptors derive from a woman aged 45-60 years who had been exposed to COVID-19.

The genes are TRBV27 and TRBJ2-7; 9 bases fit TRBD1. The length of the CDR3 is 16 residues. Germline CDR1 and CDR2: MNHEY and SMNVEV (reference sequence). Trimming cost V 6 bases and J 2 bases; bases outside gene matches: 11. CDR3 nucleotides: TGTGCCAGCAGACGAGGGCCGGGACAGGGCGCCTACGAGCAGTACTTC. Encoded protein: CASRRGPGQGAYEQYF.

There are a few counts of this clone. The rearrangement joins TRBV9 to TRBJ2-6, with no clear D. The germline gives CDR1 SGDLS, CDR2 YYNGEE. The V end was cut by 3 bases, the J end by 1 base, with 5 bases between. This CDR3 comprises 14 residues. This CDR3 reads CASSDFSGANVLTF. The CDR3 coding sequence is TGTGCCAGCAGCGACTTTTCTGGGGCCAACGTCCTGACTTTC.

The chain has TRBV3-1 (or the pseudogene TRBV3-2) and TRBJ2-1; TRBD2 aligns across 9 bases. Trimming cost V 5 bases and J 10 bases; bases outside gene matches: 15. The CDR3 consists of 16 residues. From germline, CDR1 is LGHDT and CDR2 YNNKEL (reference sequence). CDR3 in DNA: TGTGCCAGCAGCGCCCCTAAGGCGGGGGGGCCGGGCGAGCAGTTCTTC. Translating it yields CASSAPKAGGPGEQFF.

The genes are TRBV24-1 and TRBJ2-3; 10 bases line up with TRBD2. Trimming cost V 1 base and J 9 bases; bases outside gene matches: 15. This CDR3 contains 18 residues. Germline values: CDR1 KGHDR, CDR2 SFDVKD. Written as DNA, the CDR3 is TGTGCCACCAGTGATTTTGGGGCTAGCGGGGGAAGCCCAGCCACGCAGTATTTT. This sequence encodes CATSDFGASGGSPATQYF.

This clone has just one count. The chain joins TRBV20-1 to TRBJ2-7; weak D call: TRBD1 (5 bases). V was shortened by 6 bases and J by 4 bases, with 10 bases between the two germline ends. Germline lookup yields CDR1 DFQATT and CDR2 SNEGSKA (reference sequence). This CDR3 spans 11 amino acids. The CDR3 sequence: CSARTLYEQYF. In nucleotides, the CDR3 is TGCAGTGCCAGGACACTATACGAGCAGTACTTC.

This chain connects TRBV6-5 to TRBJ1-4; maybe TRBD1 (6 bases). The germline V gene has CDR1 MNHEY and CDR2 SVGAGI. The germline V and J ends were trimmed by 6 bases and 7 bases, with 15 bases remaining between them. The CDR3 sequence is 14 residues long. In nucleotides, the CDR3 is TGTGCCAGCAGGGCCGGGACAAGAGGTGAAAAACTGTTTTTT. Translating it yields CASRAGTRGEKLFF.

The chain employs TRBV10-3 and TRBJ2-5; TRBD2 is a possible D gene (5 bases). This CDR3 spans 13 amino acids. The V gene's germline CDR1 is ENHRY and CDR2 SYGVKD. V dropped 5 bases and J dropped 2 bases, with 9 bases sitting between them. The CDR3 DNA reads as TGTGCCATCAGTAGAGGGATACAAGAGACCCAGTACTTC. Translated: CAISRGIQETQYF.

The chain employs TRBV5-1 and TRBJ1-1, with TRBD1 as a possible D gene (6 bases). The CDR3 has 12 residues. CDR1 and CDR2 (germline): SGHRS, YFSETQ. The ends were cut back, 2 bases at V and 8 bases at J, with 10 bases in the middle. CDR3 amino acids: CASSLLTGEAFF. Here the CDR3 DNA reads TGCGCCAGCAGCTTACTTACAGGGGAAGCTTTCTTT.

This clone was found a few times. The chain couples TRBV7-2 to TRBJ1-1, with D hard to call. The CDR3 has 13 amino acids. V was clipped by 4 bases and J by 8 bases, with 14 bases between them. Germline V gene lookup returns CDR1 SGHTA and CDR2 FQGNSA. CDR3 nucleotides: TGTGCCAGCAGCTCGAGGAGAGGAGGCGAAGCTTTCTTT. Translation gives CASSSRRGGEAFF.

The CDR3 loop reads CASSLQGTGSHEQYF. DNA of the CDR3: TGTGCCAGCAGTTTACAGGGGACAGGATCACACGAGCAGTACTTC. The chain joins TRBV28 to TRBJ2-7, with 8 bases lining up with TRBD1. The CDR3 totals 15 residues. Germline V gene sequence: CDR1 MDHEN, CDR2 SYDVKM. The ends lost 2 bases at V and 5 bases at J; junction bases unmatched: 8.

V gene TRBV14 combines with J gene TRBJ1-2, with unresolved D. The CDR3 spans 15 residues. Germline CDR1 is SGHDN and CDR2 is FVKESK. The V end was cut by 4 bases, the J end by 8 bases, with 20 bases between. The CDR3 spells CASSPFTGNSNGYTF. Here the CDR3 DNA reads TGTGCCAGCAGCCCGTTTACGGGTAATAGTAACGGCTACACCTTC.

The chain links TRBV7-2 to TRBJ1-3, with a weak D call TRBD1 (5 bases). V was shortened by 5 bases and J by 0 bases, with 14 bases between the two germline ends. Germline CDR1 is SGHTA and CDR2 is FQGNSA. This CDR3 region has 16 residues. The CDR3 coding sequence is TGTGCCAGCAGCCCCCGGGGACTTCACTCTGGAAACACCATATATTTT. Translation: CASSPRGLHSGNTIYF.

For the CDR3, the DNA is TGTGCCAGCAGTTTGGGACAGGGGCTTGGCTACACCTTC. Its translation is CASSLGQGLGYTF. This rearrangement joins TRBV6-5 to TRBJ1-2, with TRBD1 identical over 10 bases. Looked up from germline, CDR1 is MNHEY and CDR2 is SVGAGI. CDR3 size: 13 residues. Trimming took 4 bases from V and 7 from J; bases not matched to a gene: 3.

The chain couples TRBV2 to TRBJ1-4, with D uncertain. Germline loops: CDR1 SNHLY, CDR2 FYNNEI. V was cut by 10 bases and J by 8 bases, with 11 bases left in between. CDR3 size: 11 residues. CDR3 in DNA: TGTGCCACCCGAACGGGGGAAAAACTGTTTTTT. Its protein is CATRTGEKLFF. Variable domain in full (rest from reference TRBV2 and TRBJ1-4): EPEVTQTPSHQVTQMGQEVILRCVPISNHLYFYWYRQILGQKVEFLVSFYNNEISEKSEIFDDQFSVERPDGSNFTLKIRSTKLEDSAMYFCATRTGEKLFFGSGTQLSVL.

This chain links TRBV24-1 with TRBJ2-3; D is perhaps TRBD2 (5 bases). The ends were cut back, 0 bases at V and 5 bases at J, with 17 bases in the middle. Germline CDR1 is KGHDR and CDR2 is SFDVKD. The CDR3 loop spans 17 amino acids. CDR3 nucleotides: TGTGCCACCAGTGATTTGAAGGGAGATTTGGTAGGAGATACGCAGTATTTT. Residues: CATSDLKGDLVGDTQYF.